This T cell receptor (beta chain) derives from a study of blood T cell repertoires in COVID-19. Clones were read by immunoSEQ multiplex PCR, and TCRdb kept only the in-frame ones, dropping some. The data contain more than 95,000 clones, 90% of them seen just once; the ten biggest clones take up around 1.7%. The CDR3 totals 13 residues. CDR1 LNHDA and CDR2 SQIVND come from the germline V gene (reference sequence). V was shortened by 7 bases and J by 3 bases, with 11 bases between the two germline ends. The clonotype comes from a man between 60 and 75 years old with acute or convalescent COVID-19. This sequence joins TRBV19 and TRBJ2-3, with D possibly TRBD1 on 6 matching bases. Sequencing input: peripheral blood. CDR3 in DNA: TGTGCCAGTACTCCCGGGACAACAGATACGCAGTATTTT. Protein: CASTPGTTDTQYF.